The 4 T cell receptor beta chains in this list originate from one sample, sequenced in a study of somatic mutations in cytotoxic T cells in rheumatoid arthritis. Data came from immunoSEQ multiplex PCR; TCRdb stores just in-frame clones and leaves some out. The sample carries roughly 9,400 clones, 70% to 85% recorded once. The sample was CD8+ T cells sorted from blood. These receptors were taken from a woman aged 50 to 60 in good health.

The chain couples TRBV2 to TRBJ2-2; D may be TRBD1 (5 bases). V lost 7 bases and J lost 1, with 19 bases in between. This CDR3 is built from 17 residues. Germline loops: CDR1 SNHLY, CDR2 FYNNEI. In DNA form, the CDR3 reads TGTGCCAGCACTCCCAGTCAGGGAATTCAGAACACCGGGGAGCTGTTTTTT. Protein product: CASTPSQGIQNTGELFF.

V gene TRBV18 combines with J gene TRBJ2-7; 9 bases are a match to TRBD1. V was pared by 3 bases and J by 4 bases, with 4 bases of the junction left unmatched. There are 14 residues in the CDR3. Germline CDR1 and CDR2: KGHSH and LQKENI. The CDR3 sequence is CASSPDRGVYEQYF. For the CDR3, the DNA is TGTGCCAGCTCACCGGACAGGGGTGTTTACGAGCAGTACTTC. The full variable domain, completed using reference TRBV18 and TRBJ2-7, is NAGVMQNPRHLVRRRGQEARLRCSPMKGHSHVYWYRQLPEEGLKFMVYLQKENIIDESGMPKERFSAEFPKEGPSILRIQQVVRGDSAAYFCASSPDRGVYEQYFGPGTRLTVT.

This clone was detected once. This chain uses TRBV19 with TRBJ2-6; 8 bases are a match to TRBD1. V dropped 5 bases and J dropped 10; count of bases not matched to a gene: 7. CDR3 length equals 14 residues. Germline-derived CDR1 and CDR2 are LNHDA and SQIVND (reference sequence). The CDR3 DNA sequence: TGTGCCAGTAGTGATCCAGGGGGCGCGAACGTCCTGACTTTC. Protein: CASSDPGGANVLTF.

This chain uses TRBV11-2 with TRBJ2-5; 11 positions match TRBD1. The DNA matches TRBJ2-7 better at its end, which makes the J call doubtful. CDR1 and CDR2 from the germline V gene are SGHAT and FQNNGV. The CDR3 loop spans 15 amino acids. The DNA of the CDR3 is TGTGCCAGCAGCCCCGGACAGGGGGCAAGAAACGAGCAGTACTTC. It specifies CASSPGQGARNEQYF.